Listed here are 5 T cell receptor beta chains from one sample, sequenced in a study of cytomegalovirus exposure and HLA in healthy donors. PCR used 60 Vbeta primers and 13 Jbeta primers. Assay used: immunoSEQ multiplex PCR; TCRdb lists only in-frame clones, some missing. The data show about 180,000 clones, approximately 77% seen once. Sequenced input: PBMCs. These receptors all stem from a female donor in good health and CMV-seronegative.

The rearrangement joins TRBV5-1 to TRBJ1-3, with D perhaps TRBD1 (5 bases). Germline values: CDR1 SGHRS, CDR2 YFSETQ. The V and J ends lost 2 bases and 8 bases respectively, with 14 bases between them. The CDR3 loop spans 14 amino acids. CDR3 region: CASSFGTPGDTIYF. The CDR3 coding sequence is TGCGCCAGCAGCTTCGGGACTCCGGGAGACACCATATATTTT.

The chain employs TRBV29-1 and TRBJ2-7; 8 bases align to TRBD2. The CDR3 runs 17 residues. Per germline, CDR1 SQVTM and CDR2 ANQGSEA. J gave up 3 bases and V 5 bases, and 18 bases lay outside the gene matches. The CDR3 DNA reads TGCAGCGTTCGGACCGGGACTAGTCCAAAAGAGAACTACGAGCAGTACTTC. This encodes CSVRTGTSPKENYEQYF.

This sequence joins TRBV18 and TRBJ1-1, with unresolved D. Germline CDR1 is KGHSH and CDR2 is LQKENI. The germline V and J ends were trimmed by 2 bases and 5 bases, with 9 bases remaining between them. The CDR3 loop spans 13 amino acids. The CDR3: CASSPLHPTEAFF. Here the CDR3 DNA reads TGTGCCAGCTCACCATTACATCCTACTGAAGCTTTCTTT.

The V call is TRBV19, the J call TRBJ2-3; 7 nucleotides align to TRBD2. Per the germline V gene, CDR1 is LNHDA and CDR2 is SQIVND (reference sequence). V lost 3 bases and J lost 1; bases outside the gene matches: 10. This CDR3 contains 17 residues. In DNA form, the CDR3 reads TGTGCCAGTAGTATCCTGGGAGGGGCAGGAGGCACAGATACGCAGTATTTT. Encoded protein: CASSILGGAGGTDTQYF.

This clone was seen a handful of times. The chain combines TRBV7-2 with TRBJ2-2; 10 bases align to TRBD1. The CDR3 spans 17 residues. With V trimmed by 1 base and J by 7 bases, 9 bases remained unmatched. Germline V gives CDR1 SGHTA, CDR2 FQGNSA. In DNA, the CDR3 is TGTGCCAGCAGCTTAGTTGGGACAGGGGCCCGGGGCGGGGAGCTGTTTTTT. Encoded protein: CASSLVGTGARGGELFF.